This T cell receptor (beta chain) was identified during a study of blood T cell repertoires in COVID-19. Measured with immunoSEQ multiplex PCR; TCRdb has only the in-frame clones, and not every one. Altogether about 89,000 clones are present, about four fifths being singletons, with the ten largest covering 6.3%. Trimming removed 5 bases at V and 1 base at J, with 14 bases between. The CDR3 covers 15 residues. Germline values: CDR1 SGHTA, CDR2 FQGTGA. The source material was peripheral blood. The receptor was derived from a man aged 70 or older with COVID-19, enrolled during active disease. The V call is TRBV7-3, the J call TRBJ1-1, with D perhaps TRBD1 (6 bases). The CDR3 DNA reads TGTGCCAGCAGCCCCGGGGCAGGGGCGAACACTGAAGCTTTCTTT. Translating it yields CASSPGAGANTEAFF.